Shown below are 8 T cell receptor beta chains from a single sample sequenced in a study of regulatory T cells in long-lasting Graves disease. Construction of TCR beta libraries relied on iRepertoire HTBI primers and on Arm-PCR targeting CDR3 regions. MiXCR, applied by TCRdb to the multiplex PCR reads, yields one record per CDR3 protein. Among around 460,000 distinct CDR3 sequences listed, roughly 21% were seen once. Specified time point: persistent/refractory GD, antithyroid drugs over 5 years with positive TRAb. TCR sequences were obtained from RNA taken from PBMCs. The sample was peripheral blood mononuclear cells (PBMCs), taken when the disease was refractory, from a patient treated with antithyroid drugs. These receptor sequences come from a female donor with Graves disease.

This clonotype was counted many times. V is TRBV10-3 and J is TRBJ1-1; 7 bases align to TRBD1. The V gene end was trimmed by 6 bases and the J gene end by 3 bases; junction bases not matched to a gene: 16. The CDR3 runs to 17 residues. Germline assignment: CDR1 ENHRY and CDR2 SYGVKD. The CDR3 reads CAISLQGSTVSDTEAFF. CDR3 DNA: TGTGCCATCAGCTTACAGGGGAGTACGGTATCGGACACTGAAGCTTTCTTT.

This clonotype was found many times. The rearrangement uses TRBV28 and TRBJ2-7, with a weak D call TRBD1 (7 bases). This CDR3 is 14 amino acids long. CDR1 is MDHEN, CDR2 SYDVKM, per germline. Deletions cut 3 bases from V and 9 bases from J, with 18 bases between. For the CDR3, the DNA is TGTGCCAGCAGTTTTTCAGGGGGGTTGGGGTGGCAGTACTTC. Protein product: CASSFSGGLGWQYF.

The V call is TRBV7-6, the J call TRBJ2-5, with D possibly TRBD1 on 6 matching bases. This CDR3 spans 13 amino acids. Trimming removed 4 bases from V and 5 bases from J, with 11 bases in between. The germline V gene encodes CDR1 SGHVS and CDR2 FNYEAQ. The CDR3 region is CASSSRGTETQYF. Here the CDR3 DNA reads TGTGCCAGCAGCTCGAGGGGGACCGAGACCCAGTACTTC.

This clonotype was detected only a few times. This chain uses TRBV11-1 with TRBJ1-6; tentative D call: TRBD1 (5 bases). V lost 4 bases and J 6 bases, leaving 13 bases between the germline ends. CDR3 length: 15 amino acids. The germline V gene encodes CDR1 SGHAT and CDR2 FQDESV (reference sequence). This CDR3 is CASSSGTPLNSPLHF. In DNA form, the CDR3 reads TGTGCCAGCAGCTCCGGGACCCCTCTTAATTCACCCCTCCACTTT. Together with reference TRBV11-1 and TRBJ1-6, the CDR3 gives the full variable domain: EAEVAQSPRYKITEKSQAVAFWCDPISGHATLYWYRQILGQGPELLVQFQDESVVDDSQLPKDRFSAERLKGVDSTLKIQPAELGDSAMYLCASSSGTPLNSPLHFGNGTRLTVT.

The V gene is TRBV10-3, the J gene TRBJ1-2, with D tentatively TRBD1 (5 bases). There are 16 residues in the CDR3. The germline gives CDR1 ENHRY, CDR2 SYGVKD. V was pared by 0 bases and J by 8 bases, with 19 bases between. The CDR3: CAISESVSARAGGYTF. As DNA, the CDR3 is TGTGCCATCAGTGAGTCGGTGTCGGCCAGGGCCGGCGGCTACACCTTC.

This clonotype was seen at least ten times. The chain uses TRBV5-1 and TRBJ1-5; D ambiguous. V lost 4 bases and J 4 bases, leaving 15 bases between the germline ends. The CDR3 runs to 15 residues. The germline V gene encodes CDR1 SGHRS and CDR2 YFSETQ. CDR3 in DNA: TGCGCCAGCAGCCTATCAGGTACGGGAAATCAGCCCCAGCATTTT. Amino acids: CASSLSGTGNQPQHF. The full variable domain, rest sourced from reference TRBV5-1 and TRBJ1-5, is KAGVTQTPRYLIKTRGQQVTLSCSPISGHRSVSWYQQTPGQGLQFLFEYFSETQRNKGNFPGRFSGRQFSNSRSEMNVSTLELGDSALYLCASSLSGTGNQPQHFGDGTRLSIL.

This clonotype was picked up many times. The genes are TRBV28 and TRBJ2-7, with 8 positions matching TRBD1. This CDR3 has 13 residues. CDR1 is MDHEN, CDR2 SYDVKM, per germline. The V gene end was trimmed by 2 bases and the J gene end by 5 bases; junction bases not matched to a gene: 2. The CDR3 DNA sequence: TGTGCCAGCAGTTTACAGGGGGCCCACGAGCAGTACTTC. Translating gives CASSLQGAHEQYF.

This clonotype was observed at least ten times. The rearrangement links TRBV28 to TRBJ2-7; the D is unclear. From germline, CDR1 is MDHEN and CDR2 SYDVKM. V was shortened by 6 bases and J by 3 bases, with 12 bases between the two germline ends. This CDR3 contains 13 residues. CDR3 in DNA: TGTGCCAGCAGGCAAGACCGGAACTACGAGCAGTACTTC. It specifies CASRQDRNYEQYF.